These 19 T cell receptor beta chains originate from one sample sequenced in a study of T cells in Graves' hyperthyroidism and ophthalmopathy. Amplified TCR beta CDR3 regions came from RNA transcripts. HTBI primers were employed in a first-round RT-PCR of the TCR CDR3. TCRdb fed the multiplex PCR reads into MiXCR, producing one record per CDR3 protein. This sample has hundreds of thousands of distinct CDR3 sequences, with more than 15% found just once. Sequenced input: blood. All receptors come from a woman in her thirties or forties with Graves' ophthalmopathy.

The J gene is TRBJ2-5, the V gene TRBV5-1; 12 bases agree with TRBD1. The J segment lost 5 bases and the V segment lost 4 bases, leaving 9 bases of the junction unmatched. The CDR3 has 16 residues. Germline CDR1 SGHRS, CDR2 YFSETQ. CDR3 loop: CASSARGQGAGETQYF. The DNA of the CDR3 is TGCGCCAGCAGCGCCCGGGGACAGGGGGCGGGCGAGACCCAGTACTTC.

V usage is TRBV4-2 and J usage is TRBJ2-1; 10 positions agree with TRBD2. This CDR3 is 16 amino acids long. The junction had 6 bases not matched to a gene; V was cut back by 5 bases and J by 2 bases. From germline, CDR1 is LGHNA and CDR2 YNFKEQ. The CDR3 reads CASSERTSGTYNEQFF. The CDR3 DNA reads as TGTGCCAGCAGCGAACGGACTAGCGGAACCTACAATGAGCAGTTCTTC.

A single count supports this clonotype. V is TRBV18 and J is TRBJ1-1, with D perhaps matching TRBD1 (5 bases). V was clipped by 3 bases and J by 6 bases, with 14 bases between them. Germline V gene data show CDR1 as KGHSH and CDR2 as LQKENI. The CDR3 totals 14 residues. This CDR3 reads CASSPTAAQSEAFF. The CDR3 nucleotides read TGTGCCAGCTCACCGACAGCAGCACAATCTGAAGCTTTCTTT.

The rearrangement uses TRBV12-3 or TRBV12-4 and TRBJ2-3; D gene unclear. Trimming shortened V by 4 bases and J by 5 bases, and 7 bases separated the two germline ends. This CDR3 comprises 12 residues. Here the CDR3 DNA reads TGTGCCAGCAGTTCCGTCGGAGATACGCAGTATTTT. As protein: CASSSVGDTQYF.

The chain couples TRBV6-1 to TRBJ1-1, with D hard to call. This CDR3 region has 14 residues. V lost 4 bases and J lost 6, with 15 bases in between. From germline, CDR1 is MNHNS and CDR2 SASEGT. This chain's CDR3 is CASSAGPHFAEAFF. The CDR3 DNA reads TGTGCCAGCAGTGCCGGGCCTCACTTTGCTGAAGCTTTCTTT.

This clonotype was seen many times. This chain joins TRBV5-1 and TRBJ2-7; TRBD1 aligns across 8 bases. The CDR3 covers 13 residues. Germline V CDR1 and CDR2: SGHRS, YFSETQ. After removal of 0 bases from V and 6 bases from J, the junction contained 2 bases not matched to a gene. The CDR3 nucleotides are TGCGCCAGCAGCTTGGCCACAGGGGGCGAGCAGTACTTC. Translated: CASSLATGGEQYF.

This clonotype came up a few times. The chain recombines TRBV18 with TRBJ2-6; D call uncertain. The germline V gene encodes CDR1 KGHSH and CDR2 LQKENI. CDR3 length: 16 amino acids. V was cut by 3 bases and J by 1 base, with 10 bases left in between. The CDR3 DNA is TGTGCCAGCTCACCCTCGGGTTCGTCTGGGGCCAACGTCCTGACTTTC. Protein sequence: CASSPSGSSGANVLTF.

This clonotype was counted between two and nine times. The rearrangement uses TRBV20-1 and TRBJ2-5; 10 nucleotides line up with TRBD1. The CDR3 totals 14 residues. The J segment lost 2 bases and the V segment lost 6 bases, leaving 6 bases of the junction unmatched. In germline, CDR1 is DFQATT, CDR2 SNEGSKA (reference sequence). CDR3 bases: TGCAGTGCAACCGACAGGGGGCCTCAAGAGACCCAGTACTTC. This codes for CSATDRGPQETQYF.

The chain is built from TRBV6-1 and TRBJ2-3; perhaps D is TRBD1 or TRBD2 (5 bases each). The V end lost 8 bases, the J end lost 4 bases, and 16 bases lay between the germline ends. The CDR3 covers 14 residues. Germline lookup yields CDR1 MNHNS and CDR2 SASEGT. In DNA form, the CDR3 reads TGTGCCAGCTATCGAGGGTTAGGGGCAGATACGCAGTATTTT. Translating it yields CASYRGLGADTQYF.

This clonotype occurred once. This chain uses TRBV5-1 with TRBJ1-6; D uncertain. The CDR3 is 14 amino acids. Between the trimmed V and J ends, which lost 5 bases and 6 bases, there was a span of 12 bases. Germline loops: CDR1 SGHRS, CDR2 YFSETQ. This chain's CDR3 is CASRETAANSPLHF. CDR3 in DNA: TGCGCCAGCAGAGAAACAGCAGCTAATTCACCCCTCCACTTT.

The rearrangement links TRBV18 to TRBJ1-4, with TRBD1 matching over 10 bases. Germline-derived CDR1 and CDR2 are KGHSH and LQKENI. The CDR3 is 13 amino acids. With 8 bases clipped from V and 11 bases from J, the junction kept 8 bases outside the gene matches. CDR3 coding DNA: TGTGCCAGCCCTAGGGACAGGGGAGACAAACTGTTTTTT. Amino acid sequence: CASPRDRGDKLFF. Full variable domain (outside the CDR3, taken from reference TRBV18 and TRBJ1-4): NAGVMQNPRHLVRRRGQEARLRCSPMKGHSHVYWYRQLPEEGLKFMVYLQKENIIDESGMPKERFSAEFPKEGPSILRIQQVVRGDSAAYFCASPRDRGDKLFFGSGTQLSVL.

CDR3: CAISDRGSGVLSSYNEQFF. DNA for the CDR3: TGTGCCATCAGTGACAGGGGTAGCGGGGTCCTTAGCTCCTACAATGAGCAGTTCTTC. J is TRBJ2-1 and V is TRBV10-3, with 8 bases aligning to TRBD2. The CDR3 is made up of 19 amino acids. Trimming took 3 bases from V and 0 from J; bases not matched to a gene: 13. Germline V gives CDR1 ENHRY, CDR2 SYGVKD.

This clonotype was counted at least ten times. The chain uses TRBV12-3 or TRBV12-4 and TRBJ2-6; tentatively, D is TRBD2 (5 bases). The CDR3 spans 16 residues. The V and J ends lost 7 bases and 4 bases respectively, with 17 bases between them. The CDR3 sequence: CASTTREGNGANVLTF. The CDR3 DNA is TGTGCCAGCACTACTCGGGAAGGGAACGGGGCCAACGTCCTGACTTTC.

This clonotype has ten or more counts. CDR3 region: CATSRRSLGVNSGNTIYF. The DNA for the CDR3 is TGTGCCACCAGCAGACGATCGCTGGGAGTTAACTCTGGAAACACCATATATTTT. The chain is built from TRBV15 and TRBJ1-3; no reliable D call. The germline V gene has CDR1 LNHNV and CDR2 YYDKDF (reference sequence). The germline V and J ends were trimmed by 2 bases and 0 bases, with 17 bases remaining between them. There are 18 residues in the CDR3.

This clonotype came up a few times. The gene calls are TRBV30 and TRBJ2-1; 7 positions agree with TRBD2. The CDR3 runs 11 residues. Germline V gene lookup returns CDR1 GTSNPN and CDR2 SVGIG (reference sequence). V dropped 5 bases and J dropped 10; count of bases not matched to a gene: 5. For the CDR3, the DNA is TGTGCCTGGGGTTCGGGACTAGAGCAGTTCTTC. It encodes CAWGSGLEQFF.

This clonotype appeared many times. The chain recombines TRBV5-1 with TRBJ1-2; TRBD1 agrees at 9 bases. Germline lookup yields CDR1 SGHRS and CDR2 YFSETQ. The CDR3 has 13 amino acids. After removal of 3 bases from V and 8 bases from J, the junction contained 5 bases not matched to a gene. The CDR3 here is CASSSDRGFGYTF. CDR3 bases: TGCGCCAGCAGCTCCGACAGGGGGTTCGGCTACACCTTC.

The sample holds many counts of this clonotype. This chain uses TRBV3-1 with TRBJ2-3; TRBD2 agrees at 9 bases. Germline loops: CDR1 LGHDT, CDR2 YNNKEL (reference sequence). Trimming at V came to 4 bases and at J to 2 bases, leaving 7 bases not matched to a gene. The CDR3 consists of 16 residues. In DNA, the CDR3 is TGTGCCAGCAGCCCTAGCGGGGACCTGCCCACAGATACGCAGTATTTT. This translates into CASSPSGDLPTDTQYF.

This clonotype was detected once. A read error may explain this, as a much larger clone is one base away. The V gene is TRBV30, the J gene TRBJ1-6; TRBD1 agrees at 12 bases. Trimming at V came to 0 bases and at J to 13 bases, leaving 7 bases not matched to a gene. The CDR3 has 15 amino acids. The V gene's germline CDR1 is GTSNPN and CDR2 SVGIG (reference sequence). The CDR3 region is CAWSVRDRGRFPLHF. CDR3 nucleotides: TGTGCCTGGAGTGTCCGGGACAGGGGGCGTTTTCCCCTCCACTTT.

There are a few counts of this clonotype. The CDR3 nucleotides are TGTGCCAGCACCGACGGGGGGCCCCCCGATACGCAGTATTTT. This sequence encodes CASTDGGPPDTQYF. This chain uses TRBV28 with TRBJ2-3, with D possibly matching TRBD2 (7 bases). Germline assignment: CDR1 MDHEN and CDR2 SYDVKM. V dropped 7 bases and J dropped 6 bases, with 17 bases sitting between them. CDR3 length: 14 residues.